This passage covers 19 T cell receptor beta chains from one sample sequenced in a study of blood T cells in healthy people across ages. A second roughly 6 to 11 cycle PCR used barcoded and J-beta primers. In TCRdb, the 5' RACE reads were re-called with MiXCR into one record per CDR3 protein. The repertoire holds some 940,000 distinct CDR3 sequences, with approximately 32% as singletons. Separately, the same data were catalogued under a study of T cells of mothers and their children.

Sequenced input: blood. These receptor sequences come from a woman aged 40-49 years in good health.

The chain links TRBV28 to TRBJ1-1, with TRBD1 matching 7 bases. The CDR3 consists of 15 residues. The ends lost 6 bases at V and 4 bases at J; junction bases unmatched: 11. Germline CDR1 reads MDHEN; CDR2 reads SYDVKM. The CDR3 spells CASSPSDRVSTEAFF. CDR3 bases: TGTGCCAGCAGCCCTTCCGACAGGGTGTCCACTGAAGCTTTCTTT.

In its sample, this clonotype was seen many times. The rearrangement joins TRBV6-4 to TRBJ1-2; D may be TRBD1 (5 bases). Germline V gives CDR1 MRHNA, CDR2 SNTAGT. Trimming removed 8 bases at V and 3 bases at J, with 13 bases between. The CDR3 length is 13 residues. CDR3 residues: CASLTGRYYGYTF. The CDR3 DNA reads TGTGCCAGCCTGACGGGACGTTACTATGGCTACACCTTC.

Worth noting for this clonotype: A much larger clone lies one base from this, so it may be a read error. This rearrangement joins TRBV12-3 or TRBV12-4 to TRBJ2-1; D remains unclear. The CDR3 extends over 13 amino acids. CDR3 coding DNA: TGTGCCGGCAGCCCCCTTTTGGACAATGAGCAGTTCTTC. It codes for CAGSPLLDNEQFF.

The V call is TRBV12-3 or TRBV12-4, the J call TRBJ2-5, with 14 positions matching TRBD2. J was trimmed by 3 bases and V by 1 base; bases with no gene match: 7. The CDR3 consists of 18 residues. CDR3 amino acids: CASSLVPGTSGGKETQYF. The CDR3 DNA is TGTGCCAGCAGTTTAGTCCCCGGGACTAGCGGGGGTAAAGAGACCCAGTACTTC.

The J gene is TRBJ2-1, the V gene TRBV2; D is unclear. Per the germline V gene, CDR1 is SNHLY and CDR2 is FYNNEI. V lost 6 bases to trimming and J lost 4 bases, with 7 bases between them. CDR3 length: 12 amino acids. CDR3: CASSKTYNEQFF. CDR3 sequence (DNA): TGTGCCAGCAGCAAAACGTACAATGAGCAGTTCTTC.

This clonotype was seen more than once but under ten times. The chain combines TRBV6-5 with TRBJ2-5; 7 nucleotides match TRBD1. This CDR3 has 17 residues. Trimming at V came to 0 bases and at J to 7 bases, leaving 14 bases not matched to a gene. Per germline, CDR1 MNHEY and CDR2 SVGAGI. CDR3 region: CASSYSTPTGAPGTQYF. In DNA, the CDR3 is TGTGCCAGCAGTTACTCGACACCTACAGGGGCCCCCGGGACCCAGTACTTC.

This chain connects TRBV6-2 or TRBV6-3 to TRBJ2-5; TRBD1 might be the D (5 bases). Germline CDR1 and CDR2: MNHEY and SVGEGT. V lost 5 bases, J lost 2 bases, and 18 bases lay in between. The CDR3 runs to 16 residues. The CDR3 nucleotides are TGTGCCAGCAGTCACCGGGTGGGGCAATTACAAGAGACCCAGTACTTC. Amino acid sequence: CASSHRVGQLQETQYF.

The gene calls are TRBV27 and TRBJ1-2; no definite D call. Trimming pared 3 bases from V and 6 bases from J, leaving 11 bases between. Germline V lookup: CDR1 MNHEY, CDR2 SMNVEV (reference sequence). The CDR3 extends over 13 amino acids. The CDR3 is CASSFREGNGYTF. CDR3 nucleotide sequence: TGTGCCAGCAGTTTCCGAGAGGGAAATGGCTACACCTTC.

This clonotype was seen many times. The V gene is TRBV2, the J gene TRBJ2-7; 7 bases map to TRBD1. The CDR3 consists of 15 residues. V was clipped by 6 bases and J by 1 base; unmatched bases: 9. The V gene's germline CDR1 is SNHLY and CDR2 FYNNEI. The CDR3: CASSQGDSSSYEQYF. The CDR3 region has the DNA TGTGCCAGCAGCCAAGGGGACAGCAGTTCCTACGAGCAGTACTTC.

This clonotype was counted many times. This rearrangement joins TRBV5-1 to TRBJ2-7; maybe TRBD1 (5 bases). The CDR3 has 14 residues. The V and J ends lost 5 bases and 3 bases respectively, with 15 bases between them. Germline CDR1 and CDR2: SGHRS and YFSETQ. CDR3 loop: CASSQVPGFYEQYF. The CDR3 nucleotides read TGCGCCAGCAGTCAAGTTCCAGGGTTCTACGAGCAGTACTTC.

V usage is TRBV12-3 or TRBV12-4 and J usage is TRBJ2-1, with D possibly matching TRBD1 (5 bases). With 6 bases removed from V and 7 bases from J, the gap between germline ends came to 10 bases. This CDR3 spans 12 amino acids. Here the CDR3 DNA reads TGTGCCAGCAGGGGGCCGGAAAATGAGCAGTTCTTC. Translating gives CASRGPENEQFF.

V and J are TRBV3-1 and TRBJ1-4, with D tentatively TRBD1 (6 bases). The CDR3 extends over 15 amino acids. The ends were cut back, 4 bases at V and 0 bases at J, with 9 bases in the middle. The germline V gene encodes CDR1 LGHDT and CDR2 YNNKEL (reference sequence). In DNA form, the CDR3 reads TGTGCCAGCAGCCCCCAGGGGACAACTAATGAAAAACTGTTTTTT. Its translation is CASSPQGTTNEKLFF.

The chain joins TRBV7-8 to TRBJ2-3, with 11 bases aligning to TRBD2. Trimming cost V 4 bases and J 3 bases; bases outside gene matches: 6. CDR1 and CDR2 from the germline V gene are SGHVS and FQNEAQ. This CDR3 has 16 residues. The CDR3 DNA reads TGTGCCAGCAGCTCTATTAGCGGGGGGGCTACAGATACGCAGTATTTT. As protein: CASSSISGGATDTQYF.

This chain joins TRBV20-1 and TRBJ2-3; D call uncertain. The V gene lost 4 bases and the J gene lost 4 bases, with 18 bases spanning the gap. CDR3 length: 15 amino acids. The germline CDR1 and CDR2 sequences are DFQATT and SNEGSKA (reference sequence). CDR3 residues: CSANPVDRNADTQYF. DNA of the CDR3: TGCAGTGCTAATCCGGTCGACCGAAACGCAGATACGCAGTATTTT.

This clonotype was seen at least ten times. This chain uses TRBV4-1 with TRBJ2-7, with D possibly matching TRBD1 (6 bases). The V and J ends lost 1 base and 7 bases respectively, with 8 bases between them. The CDR3 sequence is 12 residues long. The germline V gene encodes CDR1 MGHRA and CDR2 YSYEKL. CDR3 sequence: CASSQGTVEQYF. CDR3 coding DNA: TGCGCCAGCAGCCAAGGGACAGTGGAGCAGTACTTC.

This clonotype occurred many times. The J gene is TRBJ2-7, the V gene TRBV27; the D gene is possibly TRBD2 (6 bases). The V and J ends lost 5 bases and 5 bases respectively, with 16 bases between them. Per the germline V gene, CDR1 is MNHEY and CDR2 is SMNVEV (reference sequence). There are 14 residues in the CDR3. The CDR3 protein is CASSMTGELNEQYF. CDR3 bases: TGTGCCAGCAGTATGACGGGGGAACTAAACGAGCAGTACTTC.

This clonotype has a count of ten or more. The chain is built from TRBV27 and TRBJ2-4; D not certain. The V end lost 0 bases, the J end lost 0 bases, and 9 bases lay between the germline ends. The germline gives CDR1 MNHEY, CDR2 SMNVEV (reference sequence). The length of the CDR3 is 16 residues. Here the CDR3 DNA reads TGTGCCAGCAGTTTATCGCCCCTCGTAGCCAAAAACATTCAGTACTTC. This codes for CASSLSPLVAKNIQYF.

As regards this clonotype: One end of the junction is discordant with germline, which a read error may explain. J is TRBJ2-2 and V is TRBV20-1; D is tentatively TRBD1 or TRBD2 (5 bases each). The germline V gene encodes CDR1 DFQATT and CDR2 SNEGSKA (reference sequence). The CDR3 totals 15 residues. CDR3 sequence reads: CSASFPGRYTGELFF. The CDR3 DNA sequence: TGTAGTGCTAGTTTCCCGGGGCGGTACACCGGGGAGCTGTTTTTT.

The chain links TRBV2 to TRBJ1-5, with a weak D call TRBD1 (6 bases). Germline V gene data show CDR1 as SNHLY and CDR2 as FYNNEI. Trimming removed 8 bases from V and 2 bases from J, with 16 bases in between. The CDR3 runs to 15 residues. CDR3 protein: CASLAPGAGNQPQHF. In DNA form, the CDR3 reads TGTGCCAGCCTAGCCCCAGGGGCTGGCAATCAGCCCCAGCATTTT.